Presented here are 26 T cell receptor beta chains from one specimen sequenced in a study of resident and recirculating memory T cells in vitiligo. Assay used: immunoSEQ multiplex PCR; TCRdb lists only in-frame clones, some missing. The repertoire has fewer than 85,000 clones, about 91% of them found once; the top ten carry roughly 5%. Sample: blood. The source of these receptors is a male donor with vitiligo.

The genes are TRBV6-1 and TRBJ2-7; 9 bases line up with TRBD1. Unmatched junction bases numbered 17, after V lost 4 bases and J lost 4 bases. From germline, CDR1 is MNHNS and CDR2 SASEGT. CDR3 size: 18 residues. CDR3: CASSGRAPQGAREYEQYF. CDR3 bases: TGTGCCAGCAGTGGAAGGGCCCCACAGGGGGCGAGGGAATACGAGCAGTACTTC.

This chain links TRBV6-1 with TRBJ1-2; TRBD1 aligns across 10 bases. V was pared by 8 bases and J by 1 base, with 1 base of the junction left unmatched. Germline loops: CDR1 MNHNS, CDR2 SASEGT. CDR3 length: 13 residues. In nucleotides, the CDR3 is TGTGCCAGCCGGACAGGGGGTAACTATGGCTACACCTTC. This encodes CASRTGGNYGYTF.

This clone has a handful of counts. The V and J genes are TRBV19 and TRBJ1-2, with D hard to call. The CDR3 covers 12 residues. Germline V gene lookup returns CDR1 LNHDA and CDR2 SQIVND (reference sequence). Trimming left V 7 bases short and J 0 bases short, with 6 bases between. CDR3 sequence reads: CASMGPNYGYTF. The DNA of the CDR3 is TGTGCCAGTATGGGCCCTAACTATGGCTACACCTTC.

V and J are TRBV21-1 and TRBJ1-2; the table gives TRBD1 as D, unverified against the DNA. TRBV21-1 is given as a pseudogene. This CDR3 contains 14 residues. The CDR3 region is CASSKRGKGDGYTF. In nucleotides, the CDR3 is TGTGCCAGCAGCAAGAGGGGCAAGGGGGATGGCTACACCTTC.

Here the CDR3 DNA reads TGTGCCAGCAGTGAAGGGGGGGGTGGCGGAGTCCTGGATACGCAGTATTTT. Encoded protein: CASSEGGGGGVLDTQYF. The V call is TRBV6-1, the J call TRBJ2-3; TRBD2 matches 7 bases. This CDR3 contains 17 residues. With V trimmed by 1 base and J by 6 bases, 13 bases remained unmatched. Germline V gene sequence: CDR1 MNHNS, CDR2 SASEGT.

The V call is TRBV9, the J call TRBJ2-3; TRBD2 is a possible D gene (6 bases). Germline lookup yields CDR1 SGDLS and CDR2 YYNGEE. The CDR3 is 15 amino acids. V lost 0 bases, J lost 5 bases, and 13 bases lay in between. The CDR3, as DNA: TGTGCCAGCAGCGTAGGACGCGGGGAGAAAGATACGCAGTATTTT. Its protein is CASSVGRGEKDTQYF.

CDR3 in DNA: TGTGCCAGCAGTCGAGGACAGGGATTTAACTATGGCTACACCTTC. This sequence encodes CASSRGQGFNYGYTF. The rearrangement uses TRBV5-6 and TRBJ1-2; 8 bases line up with TRBD1. This CDR3 has 15 residues. Germline V gene sequence: CDR1 SGHDT, CDR2 YYEEEE. V shed 5 bases, J shed 1 base, and the junction held 7 bases outside the gene matches.

The chain recombines TRBV28 with TRBJ1-5; TRBD1 might be the D (5 bases). Trimming removed 5 bases from V and 4 bases from J, with 24 bases in between. The CDR3 is 18 amino acids. Germline loops: CDR1 MDHEN, CDR2 SYDVKM. CDR3 sequence reads: CASSPGGRAEGGNQPQHF. The CDR3 nucleotides read TGTGCCAGCAGTCCGGGGGGGAGGGCCGAGGGAGGTAATCAGCCCCAGCATTTT.

CDR3 in amino acids: CATSSRTGVGTDTQYF. CDR3 coding DNA: TGTGCCACCAGCAGCCGTACAGGGGTAGGCACAGATACGCAGTATTTT. This chain joins TRBV15 and TRBJ2-3; 7 bases line up with TRBD1. The V segment lost 3 bases and the J segment 1 base; nucleotides outside the gene matches: 7. This CDR3 contains 16 residues. Germline V gives CDR1 LNHNV, CDR2 YYDKDF (reference sequence).

V usage is TRBV7-9 and J usage is TRBJ2-7; tentatively, D is TRBD1 (5 bases). The V gene's germline CDR1 is SEHNR and CDR2 FQNEAQ (reference sequence). The CDR3 consists of 19 residues. Trimming removed 0 bases from V and 0 bases from J, with 21 bases in between. The CDR3 DNA sequence: TGTGCCAGCAGCTTAGCGGGCCTCCGAAAGGGGCCCCACTCCTACGAGCAGTACTTC. Protein product: CASSLAGLRKGPHSYEQYF.

CDR3 nucleotides: TGTGCCAGCAGTTCCTCCAGATCTGGAAACACCATATATTTT. Translated, it gives CASSSSRSGNTIYF. This chain joins TRBV28 and TRBJ1-3; no reliable D call. Germline V CDR1 and CDR2: MDHEN, SYDVKM. This CDR3 is built from 14 residues. The ends were cut back, 4 bases at V and 1 base at J, with 8 bases in the middle.

The J gene is TRBJ1-3, the V gene TRBV9, with a tentative D call TRBD1 (5 bases). This CDR3 spans 17 amino acids. Trimming left V 0 bases short and J 0 bases short, with 13 bases between. Per the germline V gene, CDR1 is SGDLS and CDR2 is YYNGEE. In nucleotides, the CDR3 is TGTGCCAGCAGCGTAGGGGGGGGGACCAGCTCTGGAAACACCATATATTTT. Translation gives CASSVGGGTSSGNTIYF.

The chain combines TRBV7-2 with TRBJ2-1; D is possibly TRBD2 (5 bases). V lost 1 base and J 3 bases, leaving 10 bases between the germline ends. Per germline, CDR1 SGHTA and CDR2 FQGNSA. The CDR3 runs to 15 residues. CDR3 in DNA: TGTGCCAGCAGCTTAGGTCCAGCGGACTACAATGAGCAGTTCTTC. It codes for CASSLGPADYNEQFF.

The chain links TRBV11-3 to TRBJ1-3, with unresolved D. This CDR3 contains 16 residues. The germline V and J ends were trimmed by 0 bases and 0 bases, with 9 bases remaining between them. Germline loops: CDR1 SGHNT, CDR2 YENEEA. For the CDR3, the DNA is TGTGCCAGCAGCTTAGATTCCGCAGTCTCTGGAAACACCATATATTTT. Translated, it gives CASSLDSAVSGNTIYF.

The genes are TRBV9 and TRBJ2-3, with a tentative D call TRBD2 (5 bases). Trimming stripped 4 bases from V and 3 bases from J, with 18 bases between. Germline CDR1 SGDLS, CDR2 YYNGEE. This CDR3 contains 16 residues. CDR3 nucleotides: TGTGCCAGCAGCACCCGGAGGCCCGAGTTGACAGATACGCAGTATTTT. As protein: CASSTRRPELTDTQYF.

This chain links TRBV28 with TRBJ2-3; TRBD2 aligns across 9 bases. Looked up from germline, CDR1 is MDHEN and CDR2 is SYDVKM. This CDR3 has 15 residues. V was pared by 6 bases and J by 2 bases, with 6 bases of the junction left unmatched. CDR3 protein: CASSPAGGNTDTQYF. The CDR3 DNA reads TGTGCCAGCAGCCCAGCGGGAGGTAACACAGATACGCAGTATTTT. Drawing the rest from reference TRBV28 and TRBJ2-3, the complete variable domain is DVKVTQSSRYLVKRTGEKVFLECVQDMDHENMFWYRQDPGLGLRLIYFSYDVKMKEKGDIPEGYSVSREKKERFSLILESASTNQTSMYLCASSPAGGNTDTQYFGPGTRLTVL.

This chain uses TRBV7-9 with TRBJ2-3, with TRBD2 identical over 7 bases. Losses at the gene ends were 5 bases for V and 4 bases for J; bases not matched to a gene: 12. CDR3 length: 16 amino acids. The germline gives CDR1 SEHNR, CDR2 FQNEAQ (reference sequence). As DNA, the CDR3 is TGTGCCAGCAGCCAGGACGGCGGGAGTAGTGCAGATACGCAGTATTTT. Protein product: CASSQDGGSSADTQYF. Based on the CDR3 plus reference TRBV7-9 and TRBJ2-3, the full variable domain is DTGVSQNPRHKITKRGQNVTFRCDPISEHNRLYWYRQTLGQGPEFLTYFQNEAQLEKSRLLSDRFSAERPKGSFSTLEIQRTEQGDSAMYLCASSQDGGSSADTQYFGPGTRLTVL.

This clone was detected once. The chain has TRBV19 and TRBJ2-1; TRBD2 agrees at 10 bases. The germline gives CDR1 LNHDA, CDR2 SQIVND (reference sequence). The J segment lost 9 bases and the V segment lost 4 bases, leaving 12 bases of the junction unmatched. The CDR3 has 16 amino acids. The CDR3 nucleotides read TGTGCCAGTAGTACCTCGCAAGCGGGAGGGTGGCGTGAGCAGTTCTTC. It translates to CASSTSQAGGWREQFF.

This chain connects TRBV7-6 to TRBJ2-3; D remains unclear. The CDR3 loop spans 12 amino acids. The germline V and J ends were trimmed by 5 bases and 6 bases, with 9 bases remaining between them. From germline, CDR1 is SGHVS and CDR2 FNYEAQ. The CDR3 nucleotides read TGTGCCAGCAGCCCAGCGTCCGATACGCAGTATTTT. As protein: CASSPASDTQYF.

This sequence joins TRBV10-1 and TRBJ1-5; 7 nucleotides agree with TRBD1. The CDR3 consists of 16 residues. V was pared by 3 bases and J by 3 bases, with 8 bases of the junction left unmatched. Germline assignment: CDR1 WNHNN and CDR2 SYGVQD (reference sequence). The CDR3, as DNA: TGCGCCAGCAGTGAAGAGAGAGGGGGCAACAATCAGCCCCAGCATTTT. As protein: CASSEERGGNNQPQHF.

This sequence joins TRBV6-5 and TRBJ1-2; D remains ambiguous. Germline loops: CDR1 MNHEY, CDR2 SVGAGI. V was shortened by 6 bases and J by 3 bases, with 11 bases between the two germline ends. This CDR3 region has 13 residues. The CDR3 bases are TGTGCCAGCAGCCCCTCAGCGGACTATGGCTACACCTTC. It codes for CASSPSADYGYTF.

In this sample, this clone turned up once. The chain employs TRBV18 and TRBJ2-7; TRBD2 agrees at 12 bases. The V gene's germline CDR1 is KGHSH and CDR2 LQKENI. The CDR3 is made up of 14 amino acids. The V segment lost 6 bases and the J segment 3 bases; nucleotides outside the gene matches: 3. This CDR3 is CASSPGLAGYEQYF. DNA of the CDR3: TGTGCCAGCTCGCCGGGACTAGCGGGCTACGAGCAGTACTTC.

V gene TRBV30 combines with J gene TRBJ1-5, with D hard to call. Germline values: CDR1 GTSNPN, CDR2 SVGIG (reference sequence). This CDR3 has 12 amino acids. V was pared by 5 bases and J by 7 bases, with 12 bases between. The CDR3 DNA is TGTGCCTGGGCCGGGAACGGCCAGCCCCAGCATTTT. Its translation: CAWAGNGQPQHF.

CDR3 DNA: TGTGCCAGCAGCTCACAAGGACATTTATCTGGAAACACCATATATTTT. Translated, it gives CASSSQGHLSGNTIYF. The V gene is TRBV11-3, the J gene TRBJ1-3; D is possibly TRBD1 (5 bases). V lost 4 bases, J lost 1 base, and 14 bases lay in between. The CDR3 sequence is 16 residues long. CDR1 and CDR2 from the germline V gene are SGHNT and YENEEA.

V gene TRBV28 combines with J gene TRBJ2-7; 8 nucleotides line up with TRBD2. The junction had 11 bases not matched to a gene; V was cut back by 7 bases and J by 0 bases. This CDR3 has 16 residues. The germline CDR1 and CDR2 sequences are MDHEN and SYDVKM. The CDR3 DNA reads TGTGCCAGCATTCCCGGCGGGGGGTGGAGCTCCTACGAGCAGTACTTC. Its protein is CASIPGGGWSSYEQYF. The variable domain in full, with the rest retrieved from reference TRBV28 and TRBJ2-7, is DVKVTQSSRYLVKRTGEKVFLECVQDMDHENMFWYRQDPGLGLRLIYFSYDVKMKEKGDIPEGYSVSREKKERFSLILESASTNQTSMYLCASIPGGGWSSYEQYFGPGTRLTVT.

The genes are TRBV11-2 and TRBJ2-7, with 8 bases lining up with TRBD2. Germline CDR1 reads SGHAT; CDR2 reads FQNNGV. This CDR3 spans 15 amino acids. J lost 5 bases, V lost 7 bases, and 13 bases had no gene match. The CDR3 DNA follows: TGTGCCAGCACCCCCCCGGGCGGGAGGTTCGACGAGCAGTACTTC. Its translation: CASTPPGGRFDEQYF.